The T cell receptor (beta chain) under discussion was sequenced for a study of neurological immune-mediated disorders. Germline values: CDR1 LGHDT, CDR2 YNNKEL (reference sequence). The CDR3 contains 14 residues. The sorted libraries took approximately 1 million CD4+ or CD8+ T cells. The authors made cDNA by 5'RACE with 10-nucleotide random UMIs. TCRdb itself ran the 5' RACE reads through MiXCR, one entry per CDR3 protein. The table records 15,000 to 20,000 distinct CDR3 sequences, about 7.5% of them present only once. Points on this clonotype: The junction differs from germline at one of its ends, possibly a read error.

The genes are TRBV3-1 and TRBJ2-7; D remains unclear. The clonotype originates from a woman between 25 and 40 years old with HTLV-1-associated myelopathy (HAM/TSP). The sequencing sample was made of CD8+ T cells from blood. The CDR3 sequence is CASSQEARRYVQYF. In nucleotides, the CDR3 is TGTGCCAGCAGCCAAGAAGCACGGAGATACGTGCAGTACTTC.